The 30 T cell receptor beta chains below come from one sample, sequenced in a study of blood T cells in healthy people across ages. Together with a sample-barcoded 5' primer, a J-beta primer mix was included in a second PCR lasting about 6 to 11 cycles. TCRdb analysed the 5' RACE reads with MiXCR anew, one entry per CDR3 protein. This table holds about a million distinct CDR3 sequences, roughly 50% found once. The sequencing sample was made of blood. All receptors come from a man aged 30-40 years in good health.

The chain employs TRBV24-1 and TRBJ1-2; D gene ambiguous. Germline CDR1 and CDR2: KGHDR and SFDVKD. The CDR3 length is 13 residues. V was shortened by 7 bases and J by 3 bases, with 11 bases between the two germline ends. CDR3 in amino acids: CATRSNRDYGYTF. The CDR3 DNA is TGTGCCACCAGGAGTAACCGGGACTATGGCTACACCTTC.

The rearrangement links TRBV5-1 to TRBJ2-4, with a tentative D call TRBD2 (5 bases). V dropped 0 bases and J dropped 2 bases, with 9 bases sitting between them. The CDR3 covers 15 residues. Per germline, CDR1 SGHRS and CDR2 YFSETQ. The CDR3 nucleotides are TGCGCCAGCAGCTTGGGTCCGGGAACCAAAAACATTCAGTACTTC. Translation: CASSLGPGTKNIQYF.

As regards this clonotype: With a much larger clone just one base away, this may be a read error. The V gene is TRBV28, the J gene TRBJ2-5, with D perhaps matching TRBD1 (6 bases). With the DNA end fitting TRBJ2-7 better, the J assignment may be wrong. Germline CDR1 MDHEN, CDR2 SYDVKM. The CDR3 covers 11 residues. CDR3 region: CASGQFYEQYF. Here the CDR3 DNA reads TGTGCCAGCGGACAGTTCTACGAGCAGTACTTC.

The V and J genes are TRBV4-1 and TRBJ2-2; TRBD1 matches at 10 bases. V lost 8 bases and J lost 1; bases outside the gene matches: 1. The CDR3 has 14 amino acids. The germline gives CDR1 MGHRA, CDR2 YSYEKL. CDR3 nucleotide sequence: TGCGCCAGCGGGGACAGGGGGAACACCGGGGAGCTGTTTTTT. It specifies CASGDRGNTGELFF.

This clonotype turned up a few times. The rearrangement links TRBV7-9 to TRBJ2-3; D uncertain. Germline V gene lookup returns CDR1 SEHNR and CDR2 FQNEAQ (reference sequence). Trimming stripped 2 bases from V and 4 bases from J, with 7 bases between. This CDR3 spans 13 amino acids. The CDR3 is CASSLLEADTQYF. CDR3 DNA: TGTGCCAGCAGCTTACTTGAAGCAGATACGCAGTATTTT. Looking up the rest from reference TRBV7-9 and TRBJ2-3 gives the full variable domain: DTGVSQNPRHKITKRGQNVTFRCDPISEHNRLYWYRQTLGQGPEFLTYFQNEAQLEKSRLLSDRFSAERPKGSFSTLEIQRTEQGDSAMYLCASSLLEADTQYFGPGTRLTVL.

This chain uses TRBV29-1 with TRBJ2-5, with 10 positions matching TRBD1. V dropped 7 bases and J dropped 12; count of bases not matched to a gene: 11. CDR1 is SQVTM, CDR2 ANQGSEA, per germline. The CDR3 loop spans 12 amino acids. The CDR3 sequence: CSAGEGQGSKYF. The CDR3 nucleotides are TGCAGCGCGGGGGAGGGACAGGGGAGTAAGTACTTC.

V and J are TRBV24-1 and TRBJ2-7, with D uncertain. Per the germline V gene, CDR1 is KGHDR and CDR2 is SFDVKD. The CDR3 runs 13 residues. Trimming removed 4 bases from V and 1 base from J, with 7 bases in between. CDR3 DNA: TGTGCCACCAGTGACGGAACTTCCTACGAGCAGTACTTC. This encodes CATSDGTSYEQYF.

The chain recombines TRBV14 with TRBJ1-5; 7 nucleotides match TRBD1. The CDR3 length is 14 residues. Trimming took 2 bases from V and 5 from J; bases not matched to a gene: 3. The germline CDR1 and CDR2 sequences are SGHDN and FVKESK. The CDR3 nucleotides read TGTGCCAGCAGCCAACAAGGGGGCGATCAGCCCCAGCATTTT. Translating it yields CASSQQGGDQPQHF.

The chain is built from TRBV6-4 and TRBJ1-2; 12 bases map to TRBD1. Trimming cost V 2 bases and J 12 bases; bases outside gene matches: 10. The germline V gene has CDR1 MRHNA and CDR2 SNTAGT. The CDR3 contains 15 residues. The CDR3 spells CASSDTGTGGGGHTF. The DNA of the CDR3 is TGTGCCAGCAGTGACACCGGGACAGGGGGCGGCGGCCACACCTTC.

The chain has TRBV7-9 and TRBJ1-5; 7 nucleotides agree with TRBD1. Germline loops: CDR1 SEHNR, CDR2 FQNEAQ (reference sequence). The CDR3 covers 15 residues. Unmatched junction bases numbered 7, after V lost 3 bases and J lost 5 bases. The CDR3 loop is CASSLTGSGDQPQHF. DNA of the CDR3: TGTGCCAGCAGCTTGACAGGGTCCGGTGATCAGCCCCAGCATTTT.

This chain connects TRBV5-1 to TRBJ2-3; weak D call: TRBD2 (5 bases). The V and J ends lost 0 bases and 4 bases respectively, with 12 bases between them. CDR3 length equals 15 residues. Germline values: CDR1 SGHRS, CDR2 YFSETQ. CDR3 region: CASSLVLTDSDTQYF. The CDR3 DNA sequence: TGCGCCAGCAGCTTGGTACTCACGGACTCAGATACGCAGTATTTT.

The rearrangement joins TRBV10-3 to TRBJ2-6; TRBD2 is a possible D gene (7 bases). Germline assignment: CDR1 ENHRY and CDR2 SYGVKD. V was cut by 10 bases and J by 2 bases, with 18 bases left in between. The CDR3 consists of 16 residues. CDR3 sequence (DNA): TGTGCCACTAAACTACAGGGAGGGCCTGGGGCCAACGTCCTGACTTTC. Amino acid sequence: CATKLQGGPGANVLTF.

The V and J genes are TRBV5-1 and TRBJ2-3, with TRBD2 matching 9 bases. This CDR3 region has 16 residues. Trimming at V came to 0 bases and at J to 5 bases, leaving 7 bases not matched to a gene. CDR1 is SGHRS, CDR2 YFSETQ, per germline. The DNA of the CDR3 is TGCGCCAGCAGCTTGGGGCCTAGCGGGGACAGAGATACGCAGTATTTT. This encodes CASSLGPSGDRDTQYF. The whole variable domain, remainder taken from reference TRBV5-1 and TRBJ2-3, is KAGVTQTPRYLIKTRGQQVTLSCSPISGHRSVSWYQQTPGQGLQFLFEYFSETQRNKGNFPGRFSGRQFSNSRSEMNVSTLELGDSALYLCASSLGPSGDRDTQYFGPGTRLTVL.

V usage is TRBV29-1 and J usage is TRBJ2-2; TRBD2 aligns across 8 bases. Germline V gene data show CDR1 as SQVTM and CDR2 as ANQGSEA. Trimming removed 6 bases from V and 6 bases from J; junction bases left unmatched: 6. The CDR3 is made up of 13 amino acids. DNA for the CDR3: TGCAGCGTGGGCCTCGGGGGGGCCGGGGAGCTGTTTTTT. Its translation: CSVGLGGAGELFF.

The rearrangement uses TRBV3-1 and TRBJ2-5, with D tentatively TRBD1 (6 bases). Trimming took 0 bases from V and 4 from J, leaving 12 bases between them. The CDR3 has 15 residues. Germline values: CDR1 LGHDT, CDR2 YNNKEL (reference sequence). The CDR3 DNA follows: TGTGCCAGCAGCCAAGACAGGGGTCTTTTAGAGACCCAGTACTTC. Residues: CASSQDRGLLETQYF.

This clonotype was counted once. The chain recombines TRBV28 with TRBJ2-7, with a weak D call TRBD2 (5 bases). The V and J ends lost 11 bases and 1 base respectively, with 15 bases between them. The CDR3 has 13 amino acids. Germline-derived CDR1 and CDR2 are MDHEN and SYDVKM. The CDR3 is CASERGRSYEQYF. The CDR3 DNA reads as TGTGCCTCAGAACGGGGAAGGTCCTACGAGCAGTACTTC. Using reference TRBV28 and TRBJ2-7 for the parts outside the CDR3, the full variable domain is DVKVTQSSRYLVKRTGEKVFLECVQDMDHENMFWYRQDPGLGLRLIYFSYDVKMKEKGDIPEGYSVSREKKERFSLILESASTNQTSMYLCASERGRSYEQYFGPGTRLTVT.

J is TRBJ2-3 and V is TRBV6-6; D is undetermined. The CDR3 covers 14 residues. The V end lost 4 bases, the J end lost 6 bases, and 14 bases lay between the germline ends. From germline, CDR1 is MNHNY and CDR2 SVGAGI (reference sequence). The CDR3: CASSWRPKADTQYF. CDR3 DNA: TGTGCCAGCAGTTGGCGTCCCAAGGCGGATACGCAGTATTTT.

In this sample, this clonotype turned up a few times. The chain is built from TRBV11-2 and TRBJ2-3; D not resolved. V was pared by 5 bases and J by 2 bases, with 11 bases between. The CDR3 is 14 residues long. Germline CDR1 reads SGHAT; CDR2 reads FQNNGV. The CDR3 reads CASSPLYFTDTQYF. CDR3 bases: TGTGCCAGCAGCCCCCTGTACTTCACAGATACGCAGTATTTT.

This clonotype was observed a handful of times. V usage is TRBV2 and J usage is TRBJ1-2; D gene uncertain. Germline CDR1 is SNHLY and CDR2 is FYNNEI. The CDR3 has 12 amino acids. V was trimmed by 2 bases and J by 3 bases, leaving 4 bases between them. The CDR3 region is CASSEQDYGYTF. The CDR3 DNA is TGTGCCAGCAGTGAACAGGACTATGGCTACACCTTC. Complete variable domain (other parts from reference TRBV2 and TRBJ1-2): EPEVTQTPSHQVTQMGQEVILRCVPISNHLYFYWYRQILGQKVEFLVSFYNNEISEKSEIFDDQFSVERPDGSNFTLKIRSTKLEDSAMYFCASSEQDYGYTFGSGTRLTVV.

The J gene is TRBJ2-5, the V gene TRBV7-2; D gene uncertain. Germline assignment: CDR1 SGHTA and CDR2 FQGNSA. The CDR3 has 12 amino acids. Deletions cut 5 bases from V and 4 bases from J, with 8 bases between. The CDR3 region has the DNA TGTGCCAGCAGCCCCCGGACAGAGACCCAGTACTTC. Translation: CASSPRTETQYF.

The chain employs TRBV6-2 or TRBV6-3 and TRBJ2-3; either TRBD1 or TRBD2 may supply D (6 bases each). Germline CDR1 is MNHEY and CDR2 is SVGEGT. The CDR3 consists of 15 residues. V lost 6 bases to trimming and J lost 4 bases, with 17 bases between them. The CDR3 loop is CASSRGTPGPDTQYF. As DNA, the CDR3 is TGTGCCAGCAGCCGCGGGACACCGGGCCCAGATACGCAGTATTTT.

The chain combines TRBV19 with TRBJ2-3; TRBD2 aligns across 8 bases. Per the germline V gene, CDR1 is LNHDA and CDR2 is SQIVND (reference sequence). This CDR3 comprises 19 residues. V shed 1 base and J 2 bases; nucleotides not matched to a gene: 14. The CDR3 loop is CASSIAGGGATTFTDTQYF. In DNA form, the CDR3 reads TGTGCCAGTAGTATAGCGGGGGGGGGAGCTACAACCTTCACAGATACGCAGTATTTT.

The rearrangement links TRBV6-5 to TRBJ2-5; 7 bases align to TRBD2. The J segment lost 5 bases and the V segment lost 6 bases, leaving 12 bases of the junction unmatched. CDR3 size: 15 residues. Germline values: CDR1 MNHEY, CDR2 SVGAGI. The CDR3 here is CASRQAGTGVETQYF. The CDR3 coding sequence is TGTGCCAGCAGGCAAGCGGGGACTGGAGTGGAGACCCAGTACTTC.

This clonotype was found a few times. V usage is TRBV4-2 and J usage is TRBJ2-3, with 9 bases identical to TRBD1. The CDR3 totals 18 residues. Germline trimming cut 0 bases from V and 4 bases from J; bases unmatched to any gene: 11. The germline gives CDR1 LGHNA, CDR2 YNFKEQ. The CDR3, as DNA: TGTGCCAGCAGCCAAGATTTCCCGGGACAGGGAGTATCAGATACGCAGTATTTT. Its translation: CASSQDFPGQGVSDTQYF.

This sequence joins TRBV12-3 or TRBV12-4 and TRBJ2-1; no clear D. The CDR3 has 12 amino acids. V dropped 5 bases and J dropped 9 bases, with 11 bases sitting between them. CDR3 nucleotides: TGTGCCAGCAGTACCTCTAGGAGTGAGCAGTTCTTC. Its protein is CASSTSRSEQFF.

Only a few counts were recorded for this clonotype. The V gene is TRBV5-1, the J gene TRBJ1-1; D is unclear. The CDR3 spans 15 residues. Trimming took 0 bases from V and 1 from J, leaving 10 bases between them. Germline values: CDR1 SGHRS, CDR2 YFSETQ. In DNA form, the CDR3 reads TGCGCCAGCAGCTTGGGAATAGCCCAGAACACTGAAGCTTTCTTT. Encoded protein: CASSLGIAQNTEAFF.

The chain links TRBV19 to TRBJ2-5; D not certain. The V and J ends lost 3 bases and 11 bases respectively, with 22 bases between them. The V gene's germline CDR1 is LNHDA and CDR2 SQIVND (reference sequence). This CDR3 region has 15 residues. CDR3 DNA sequence: TGTGCCAGTAGTATTGGCGGAGAGCTAGGTGGAGAGCAGTACTTC. It is translated as CASSIGGELGGEQYF.

This clonotype was seen a handful of times. The chain combines TRBV4-1 with TRBJ2-3; TRBD2 aligns across 7 bases. J was trimmed by 3 bases and V by 3 bases; bases with no gene match: 3. The germline CDR1 and CDR2 sequences are MGHRA and YSYEKL. The CDR3 loop spans 14 amino acids. CDR3 in DNA: TGCGCCAGCAGCCAGATACTAGCGACAGATACGCAGTATTTT. As protein: CASSQILATDTQYF.

This clonotype was recorded once. The rearrangement links TRBV7-9 to TRBJ1-4; 7 positions match TRBD1. This CDR3 has 15 amino acids. Germline loops: CDR1 SEHNR, CDR2 FQNEAQ (reference sequence). J gave up 13 bases and V 5 bases, and 16 bases lay outside the gene matches. This CDR3 reads CASSTGTANEKRLFF. Here the CDR3 DNA reads TGTGCCAGCAGCACCGGGACAGCTAATGAAAAGAGACTGTTTTTT.

This chain uses TRBV20-1 with TRBJ2-1, with D maybe TRBD1 (5 bases). V lost 3 bases, J lost 4 bases, and 13 bases lay in between. Germline V gene sequence: CDR1 DFQATT, CDR2 SNEGSKA (reference sequence). The CDR3 loop spans 14 amino acids. The CDR3 here is CSASSGQRYNEQFF. The CDR3 nucleotides read TGCAGTGCTAGTTCCGGACAACGGTACAATGAGCAGTTCTTC.